The 26 T cell receptor beta chains below were found in one sample sequenced in a study of cytomegalovirus exposure and HLA in healthy donors. The PCR used 60 Vbeta and 13 Jbeta primers. The table came from immunoSEQ multiplex PCR; TCRdb's copy has only in-frame clones and leaves some out. In the table there are fewer than 140,000 clones, about 70% of which are singletons. The specimen sequenced was PBMCs. These receptors were obtained from a woman aged 45-65 years in good health and CMV-seropositive.

The chain uses TRBV7-9 and TRBJ2-1; TRBD1 might be the D (6 bases). Germline V gene lookup returns CDR1 SEHNR and CDR2 FQNEAQ (reference sequence). Trimming left V 7 bases short and J 5 bases short, with 15 bases between. The CDR3 covers 14 residues. CDR3 in amino acids: CASTPGAGNNEQFF. The CDR3 DNA follows: TGTGCCAGCACCCCAGGGGCCGGAAACAATGAGCAGTTCTTC.

J is TRBJ2-3 and V is TRBV29-1; perhaps TRBD2 as D (6 bases). Trimming pared 2 bases from V and 0 bases from J, leaving 9 bases between. The CDR3 is 14 amino acids. CDR1 and CDR2 (germline): SQVTM, ANQGSEA. The CDR3 is CSVERTMSTDTQYF. The CDR3 DNA reads as TGCAGCGTTGAACGGACTATGAGCACAGATACGCAGTATTTT.

The J gene is TRBJ1-1, the V gene TRBV28; D remains ambiguous. The germline V gene encodes CDR1 MDHEN and CDR2 SYDVKM. The V end was cut by 7 bases, the J end by 4 bases, with 25 bases between. The CDR3 runs 17 residues. CDR3 sequence (DNA): TGTGCCAGCAACCCCACCATTGGGCAGGCGGCGGGCACTGAAGCTTTCTTT. Translating gives CASNPTIGQAAGTEAFF.

The V gene is TRBV9, the J gene TRBJ1-1; D might be TRBD1 (6 bases). CDR1 SGDLS and CDR2 YYNGEE come from the germline V gene. Trimming removed 4 bases from V and 0 bases from J, with 10 bases in between. The CDR3 has 14 amino acids. Here the CDR3 DNA reads TGTGCCAGCAGCCCCAGGGGTGTGAACACTGAAGCTTTCTTT. The encoded protein is CASSPRGVNTEAFF.

V and J are TRBV10-3 and TRBJ2-1; D gene unclear. Germline CDR1 reads ENHRY; CDR2 reads SYGVKD. The V and J ends lost 0 bases and 9 bases respectively, with 9 bases between them. CDR3 length equals 13 residues. The CDR3: CAISESFGGEQFF. Here the CDR3 DNA reads TGTGCCATCAGTGAGTCATTTGGCGGTGAGCAGTTCTTC.

In this sample, this clone turned up a few times. CDR3 residues: CASSKMGLSNEKLFF. Here the CDR3 DNA reads TGTGCCAGCAGCAAAATGGGGCTCTCTAATGAAAAACTGTTTTTT. The chain has TRBV7-6 and TRBJ1-4; D perhaps matches TRBD1 (5 bases). The germline gives CDR1 SGHVS, CDR2 FNYEAQ. The CDR3 covers 15 residues. V lost 5 bases, J lost 3 bases, and 13 bases lay in between.

This clone appeared a single time. This chain joins TRBV7-2 and TRBJ2-2; D might be TRBD1 (6 bases). CDR1 and CDR2 (germline): SGHTA, FQGNSA. Trimming pared 5 bases from V and 6 bases from J, leaving 19 bases between. The length of the CDR3 is 16 residues. CDR3 bases: TGTGCCAGCAGCCCTTTACGAACAGGGCTGTCCGGGGAGCTGTTTTTT. Residues: CASSPLRTGLSGELFF.

The chain recombines TRBV7-9 with TRBJ2-1; the match to TRBD2 covers 7 bases. The CDR3 runs 15 residues. The germline gives CDR1 SEHNR, CDR2 FQNEAQ (reference sequence). Trimming cost V 2 bases and J 4 bases; bases outside gene matches: 5. CDR3 bases: TGTGCCAGCAGCTTATGGCGGGGGTTGTACAATGAGCAGTTCTTC. Its protein is CASSLWRGLYNEQFF.

This rearrangement joins TRBV15 to TRBJ2-5; the match to TRBD2 covers 8 bases. TRBJ2-7 matches the DNA end more closely, so the J call is doubtful. Germline V gene lookup returns CDR1 LNHNV and CDR2 YYDKDF (reference sequence). CDR3 size: 17 residues. The CDR3 sequence is CATSRIGLALSSYEQYF. In DNA, the CDR3 is TGTGCCACCAGCAGAATAGGACTAGCACTTAGCTCCTACGAGCAGTACTTC.

The chain links TRBV11-1 to TRBJ2-5; 13 bases match TRBD2. CDR1 is SGHAT and CDR2 is FQDESV in the germline V gene (reference sequence). The CDR3 runs to 18 residues. Unmatched junction bases numbered 6, after V lost 0 bases and J lost 2 bases. CDR3 in DNA: TGTGCCAGCAGCTTAGCGCAGGGACTAGCGGGGCGACAAGAGACCCAGTACTTC. Translated, it gives CASSLAQGLAGRQETQYF.

V and J are TRBV25-1 and TRBJ2-7; 8 bases are a match to TRBD1. The V and J ends lost 4 bases and 3 bases, in that order; junction bases with no gene match: 8. The CDR3 is 15 residues long. Germline V gives CDR1 MGHDK, CDR2 SYGVNS. CDR3 residues: CASSGGQGVFYEQYF. CDR3 bases: TGTGCCAGCAGTGGCGGACAGGGCGTGTTCTACGAGCAGTACTTC.

Points on this clone: Other DNA sequences in this sample translate to the same CDR3. This chain joins TRBV18 and TRBJ2-7; 10 bases match TRBD1. The CDR3 has 14 residues. Germline V lookup: CDR1 KGHSH, CDR2 LQKENI. V trimming: 3 bases; J trimming: 3 bases; junction bases outside the gene matches: 2. The CDR3 DNA is TGTGCCAGCTCACCGGGACAGGGGTACTACGAGCAGTACTTC. Its translation: CASSPGQGYYEQYF.

The sample holds one count of this clone. Other nucleotide sequences in the sample specify the same CDR3. This chain uses TRBV5-1 with TRBJ1-5; TRBD1 aligns across 9 bases. The CDR3 has 14 amino acids. V shed 4 bases and J 5 bases; nucleotides not matched to a gene: 4. CDR1 and CDR2 (germline): SGHRS, YFSETQ. CDR3 region: CASSAGQGDQPQHF. For the CDR3, the DNA is TGCGCCAGCAGCGCGGGACAGGGAGATCAGCCCCAGCATTTT.

The sample holds one count of this clone. The rearrangement joins TRBV11-2 to TRBJ2-5, with 8 nucleotides matching TRBD1. Germline V CDR1 and CDR2: SGHAT, FQNNGV. The V and J ends lost 5 bases and 11 bases, in that order; junction bases with no gene match: 13. The CDR3 runs to 14 residues. The CDR3 nucleotides read TGTGCCAGCAGCGGATGGCAGGGGGCAGGGGAGCAGTACTTC. Translation: CASSGWQGAGEQYF.

The chain joins TRBV28 to TRBJ2-7; TRBD2 matches at 7 bases. Germline values: CDR1 MDHEN, CDR2 SYDVKM. The CDR3 covers 15 residues. V dropped 5 bases and J dropped 7; count of bases not matched to a gene: 14. The CDR3 loop is CASSPKGLPLGEQYF. The DNA for the CDR3 is TGTGCCAGCAGTCCAAAGGGACTACCCCTTGGGGAGCAGTACTTC.

The chain couples TRBV5-4 to TRBJ1-3, with 8 bases fitting TRBD1. This CDR3 comprises 18 residues. V trimming: 0 bases; J trimming: 2 bases; junction bases outside the gene matches: 10. Germline V lookup: CDR1 SGHNT, CDR2 YYREEE (reference sequence). CDR3 region: CASSLAKGTGFTGNTIYF. Written as DNA, the CDR3 is TGTGCCAGCAGCTTGGCCAAGGGGACAGGTTTCACTGGAAACACCATATATTTT.

V is TRBV6-1 and J is TRBJ1-5, with no clear D. Trimming pared 2 bases from V and 1 base from J, leaving 9 bases between. Germline V lookup: CDR1 MNHNS, CDR2 SASEGT. This CDR3 has 15 amino acids. The chain's CDR3 is CASSERGSSNQPQHF. CDR3 bases: TGTGCCAGCAGTGAACGGGGTAGCAGCAATCAGCCCCAGCATTTT.

This sequence joins TRBV7-9 and TRBJ1-2; D perhaps matches TRBD1 (6 bases). CDR1 and CDR2 from the germline V gene are SEHNR and FQNEAQ (reference sequence). CDR3 size: 12 residues. Trimming shortened V by 6 bases and J by 6 bases, and 11 bases separated the two germline ends. The CDR3 region is CASSIPGDGYTF. In DNA, the CDR3 is TGTGCCAGCAGTATACCAGGGGATGGCTACACCTTC.

The rearrangement joins TRBV9 to TRBJ1-5; tentative D call: TRBD1 (6 bases). Looked up from germline, CDR1 is SGDLS and CDR2 is YYNGEE. CDR3 length: 15 amino acids. The germline V and J ends were trimmed by 0 bases and 5 bases, with 12 bases remaining between them. DNA for the CDR3: TGTGCCAGCAGCGTAGGCCAGGGGTTTGATCAGCCCCAGCATTTT. The encoded protein is CASSVGQGFDQPQHF.

Notes on this clone: This sample includes further DNA sequences coding for the same CDR3. The V and J genes are TRBV2 and TRBJ1-1; D not resolved. Germline CDR1 SNHLY, CDR2 FYNNEI. This CDR3 has 12 residues. V lost 7 bases and J lost 10, with 16 bases in between. CDR3 sequence (DNA): TGTGCCAGCAAGCGGGGAACCCAATCAGCTTTCTTT. It codes for CASKRGTQSAFF.

The V and J genes are TRBV28 and TRBJ1-3, with 7 positions matching TRBD1. J lost 0 bases, V lost 4 bases, and 6 bases had no gene match. The CDR3 spans 16 residues. CDR1 and CDR2 (germline): MDHEN, SYDVKM. The CDR3 nucleotides read TGTGCCAGCAGTTCCAACAGGGGAAGCTCTGGAAACACCATATATTTT. This translates into CASSSNRGSSGNTIYF.

The rearrangement links TRBV14 to TRBJ2-2, with TRBD1 identical over 8 bases. The germline V gene encodes CDR1 SGHDN and CDR2 FVKESK. Unmatched junction bases numbered 8, after V lost 0 bases and J lost 2 bases. The CDR3 has 18 amino acids. CDR3 nucleotides: TGTGCCAGCAGCCAAGACTCCGGGACAGGCTACAACACCGGGGAGCTGTTTTTT. This translates into CASSQDSGTGYNTGELFF.

The genes are TRBV9 and TRBJ1-5; 7 bases are a match to TRBD1. Trimming at V came to 2 bases and at J to 5 bases, leaving 7 bases not matched to a gene. The germline V gene has CDR1 SGDLS and CDR2 YYNGEE. The CDR3 is 15 residues long. The CDR3 DNA reads as TGTGCCAGCAGCGTTCACGGACAGGTTCATCAGCCCCAGCATTTT. Amino acid sequence: CASSVHGQVHQPQHF.

The chain employs TRBV19 and TRBJ1-5; tentative D call: TRBD1 (6 bases). Looked up from germline, CDR1 is LNHDA and CDR2 is SQIVND (reference sequence). The CDR3 covers 13 residues. Deletions cut 7 bases from V and 10 bases from J, with 17 bases between. The CDR3 loop reads CASTPEWGQPQHF. The CDR3 nucleotides read TGTGCCAGTACCCCTGAGTGGGGACAACCCCAGCATTTT.

This chain uses TRBV29-1 with TRBJ1-2; TRBD1 matches at 7 bases. Germline CDR1 is SQVTM and CDR2 is ANQGSEA. The CDR3 consists of 11 residues. Unmatched junction bases numbered 2, after V lost 7 bases and J lost 3 bases. The CDR3: CSAGQDYGYTF. CDR3 sequence (DNA): TGCAGCGCAGGACAGGACTATGGCTACACCTTC. The full variable domain, in which reference TRBV29-1 and TRBJ1-2 provide the parts outside the CDR3, is SAVISQKPSRDICQRGTSLTIQCQVDSQVTMMFWYRQQPGQSLTLIATANQGSEATYESGFVIDKFPISRPNLTFSTLTVSNMSPEDSSIYLCSAGQDYGYTFGSGTRLTVV.

The V gene is TRBV5-1, the J gene TRBJ2-1, with 9 bases matching TRBD1. Germline CDR1 SGHRS, CDR2 YFSETQ. The CDR3 runs to 12 residues. The ends lost 4 bases at V and 14 bases at J; junction bases unmatched: 7. CDR3 amino acids: CASSEVRDREFF. CDR3 in DNA: TGCGCCAGCAGCGAAGTCCGGGACAGGGAGTTCTTC.